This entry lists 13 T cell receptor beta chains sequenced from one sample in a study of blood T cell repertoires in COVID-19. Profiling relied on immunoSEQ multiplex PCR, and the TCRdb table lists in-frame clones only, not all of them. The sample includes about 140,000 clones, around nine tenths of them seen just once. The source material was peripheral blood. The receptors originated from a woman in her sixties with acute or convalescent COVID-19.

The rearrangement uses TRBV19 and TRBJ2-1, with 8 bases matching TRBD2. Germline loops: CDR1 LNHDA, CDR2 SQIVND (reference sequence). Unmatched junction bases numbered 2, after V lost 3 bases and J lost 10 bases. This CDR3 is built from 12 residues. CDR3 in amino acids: CASSIGGGEQFF. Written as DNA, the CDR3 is TGTGCCAGTAGTATTGGCGGGGGGGAGCAGTTCTTC.

The chain's CDR3 is CASSIQLAGGMYEQYF. CDR3 in DNA: TGTGCCAGTAGTATCCAACTAGCGGGGGGGATGTACGAGCAGTACTTC. The rearrangement links TRBV19 to TRBJ2-7, with 13 bases lining up with TRBD2. The CDR3 is made up of 16 amino acids. V lost 3 bases to trimming and J lost 4 bases; unmatched junction nucleotides: 6. CDR1 is LNHDA, CDR2 SQIVND, per germline (reference sequence).

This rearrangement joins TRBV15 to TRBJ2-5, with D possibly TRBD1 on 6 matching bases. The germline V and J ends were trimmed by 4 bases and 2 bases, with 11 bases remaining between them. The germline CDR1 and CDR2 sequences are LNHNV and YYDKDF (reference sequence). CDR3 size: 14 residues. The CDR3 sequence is CATSTYRGQETQYF. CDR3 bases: TGTGCCACCAGCACGTATAGGGGGCAAGAGACCCAGTACTTC. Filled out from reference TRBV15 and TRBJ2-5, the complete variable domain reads DAMVIQNPRYQVTQFGKPVTLSCSQTLNHNVMYWYQQKSSQAPKLLFHYYDKDFNNEADTPDNFQSRRPNTSFCFLDIRSPGLGDTAMYLCATSTYRGQETQYFGPGTRLLVL.

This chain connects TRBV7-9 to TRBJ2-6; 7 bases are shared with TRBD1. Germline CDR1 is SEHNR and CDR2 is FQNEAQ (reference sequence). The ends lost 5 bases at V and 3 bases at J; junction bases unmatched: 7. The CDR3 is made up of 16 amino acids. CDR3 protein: CASSPRQGGGANVLTF. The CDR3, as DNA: TGTGCCAGCAGCCCCCGACAGGGCGGTGGGGCCAACGTCCTGACTTTC.

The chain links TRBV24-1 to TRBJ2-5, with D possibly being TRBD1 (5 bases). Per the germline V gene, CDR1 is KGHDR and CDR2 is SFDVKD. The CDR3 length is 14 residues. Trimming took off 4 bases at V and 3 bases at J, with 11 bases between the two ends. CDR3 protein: CATSDYGAKETQYF. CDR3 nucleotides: TGTGCCACCAGTGACTATGGGGCGAAAGAGACCCAGTACTTC.

CDR3: CASSQGQASALVYGYTF. In DNA form, the CDR3 reads TGCGCCAGCAGCCAAGGGCAGGCCTCAGCCCTGGTCTATGGCTACACCTTC. This chain links TRBV4-3 with TRBJ1-2; D gene ambiguous. CDR1 and CDR2 from the germline V gene are LGHNA and YSLEER. CDR3 length equals 17 residues. V was trimmed by 1 base and J by 4 bases, leaving 19 bases between them.

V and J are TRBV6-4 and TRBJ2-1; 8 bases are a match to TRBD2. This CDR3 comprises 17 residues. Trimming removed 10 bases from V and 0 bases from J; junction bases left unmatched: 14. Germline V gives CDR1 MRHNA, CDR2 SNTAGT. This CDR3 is CATIRRGGPSSYNEQFF. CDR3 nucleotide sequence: TGTGCCACCATCAGACGCGGGGGGCCGAGCTCCTACAATGAGCAGTTCTTC.

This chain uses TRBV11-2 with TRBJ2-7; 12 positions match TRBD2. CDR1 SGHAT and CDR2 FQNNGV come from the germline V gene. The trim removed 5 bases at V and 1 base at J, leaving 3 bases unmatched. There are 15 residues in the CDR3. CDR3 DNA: TGTGCCAGCAGCGTGGGACTAGCGGGTTCCTACGAGCAGTACTTC. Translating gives CASSVGLAGSYEQYF.

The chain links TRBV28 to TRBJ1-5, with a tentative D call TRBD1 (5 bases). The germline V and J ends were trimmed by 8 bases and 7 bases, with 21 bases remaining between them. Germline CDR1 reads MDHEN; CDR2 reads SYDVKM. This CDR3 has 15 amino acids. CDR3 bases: TGTGCCAGCGCCCAACCCCCTGCGGGGGTGCAGCCCCAGCATTTT. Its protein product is CASAQPPAGVQPQHF.

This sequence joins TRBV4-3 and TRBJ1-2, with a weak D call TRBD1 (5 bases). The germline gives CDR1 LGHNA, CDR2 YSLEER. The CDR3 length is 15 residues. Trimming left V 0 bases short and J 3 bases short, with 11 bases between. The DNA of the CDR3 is TGCGCCAGCAGCCAAGATACGGGGGACGACTATGGCTACACCTTC. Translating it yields CASSQDTGDDYGYTF.

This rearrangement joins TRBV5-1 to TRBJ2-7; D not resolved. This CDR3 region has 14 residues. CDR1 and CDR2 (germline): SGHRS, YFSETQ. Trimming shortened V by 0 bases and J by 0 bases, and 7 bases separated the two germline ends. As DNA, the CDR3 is TGCGCCAGCAGCTTGGGGCTAGACTCCTACGAGCAGTACTTC. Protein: CASSLGLDSYEQYF.

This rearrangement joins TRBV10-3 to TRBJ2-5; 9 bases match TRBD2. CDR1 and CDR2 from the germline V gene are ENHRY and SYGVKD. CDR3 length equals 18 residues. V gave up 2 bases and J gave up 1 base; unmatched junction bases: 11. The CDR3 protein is CAISERASGVVGQETQYF. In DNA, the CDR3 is TGTGCCATCAGTGAGAGGGCTAGCGGGGTGGTAGGCCAAGAGACCCAGTACTTC.

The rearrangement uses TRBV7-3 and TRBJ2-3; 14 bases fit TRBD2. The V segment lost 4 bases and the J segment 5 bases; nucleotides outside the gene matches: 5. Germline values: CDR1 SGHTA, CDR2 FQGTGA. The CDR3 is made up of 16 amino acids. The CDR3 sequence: CASSSGLAGGQDTQYF. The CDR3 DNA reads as TGTGCCAGCAGCTCCGGACTAGCGGGGGGCCAAGATACGCAGTATTTT.